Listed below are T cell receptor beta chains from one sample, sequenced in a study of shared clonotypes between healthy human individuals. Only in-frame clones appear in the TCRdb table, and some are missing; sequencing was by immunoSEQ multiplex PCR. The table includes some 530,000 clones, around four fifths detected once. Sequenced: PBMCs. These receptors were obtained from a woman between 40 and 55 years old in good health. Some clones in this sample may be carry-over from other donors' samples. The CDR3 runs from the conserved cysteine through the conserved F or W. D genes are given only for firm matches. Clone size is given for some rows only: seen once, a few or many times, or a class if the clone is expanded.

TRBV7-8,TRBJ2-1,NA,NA,TGTGCCAGCAGCTTAAGGAGCGGGGGAGACAGGGGGAGCTTATGGGAGCAGTTCTTC,CASSLRSGGDRGSLWEQFF
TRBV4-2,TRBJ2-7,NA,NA,TGTGCCAGCAGCCAAGGGACTATCCACTACGAGCAGTACTTC,CASSQGTIHYEQYF
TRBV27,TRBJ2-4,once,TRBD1,TGTGCCAGTCGACAGGGGTTTAACATTCAGTACTTC,CASRQGFNIQYF
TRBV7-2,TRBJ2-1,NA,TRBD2,TGTGCCAGCAGCCCCCTAGCGGGAGGGAAAGGTGAGCAGTTCTTC,CASSPLAGGKGEQFF
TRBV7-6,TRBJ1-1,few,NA,TGTGCCAGCAGCCCCGGGACCCGTCTGAAGGCTTTCTTT,CASSPGTRLKAFF
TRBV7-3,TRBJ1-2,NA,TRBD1,TGTGCCAGCAGCTTAAAAGGGGACAGTAACTATGGCTACACCTTC,CASSLKGDSNYGYTF
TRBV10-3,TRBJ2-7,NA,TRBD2,TGTGCCATCACCCTCTCGCGGGAGGGAGACGAGCAGTACTTC,CAITLSREGDEQYF
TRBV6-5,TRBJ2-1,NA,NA,TGTGCCATCCCCGACAGGCCTTCCTACAATGAGCAGTTCTTC,CAIPDRPSYNEQFF
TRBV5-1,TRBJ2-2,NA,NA,TGCGCCAGCAGCTTGGCCTCAGAGGCCGGGGAGCTGTTTTTT,CASSLASEAGELFF
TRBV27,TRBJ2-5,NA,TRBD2,TGTGCCAGCAGACTAGCGGGAGGGGAGACCCAGTACTTC,CASRLAGGETQYF
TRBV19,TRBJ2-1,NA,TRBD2,TGTGCCAGTAGTAAATTTCCGGGACAGATAACTAGCGGGAGGGCCTTTGGCTCCTACAATGAGCAGTTCTTC,CASSKFPGQITSGRAFGSYNEQFF
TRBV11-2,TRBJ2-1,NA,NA,TGTGCCAGCAGCAGAGTGGGGAGTTATTTCAGGTATGAGCAGTTCTTC,CASSRVGSYFRYEQFF
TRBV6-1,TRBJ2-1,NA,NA,TGTGCCAGCAGCCTCGACGAATACAATGAGCAGTTCTTC,CASSLDEYNEQFF
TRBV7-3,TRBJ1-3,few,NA,TGTGCCAGCAGCCCCGGGGGGACTCCCTCTGGAAACACCATATATTTT,CASSPGGTPSGNTIYF
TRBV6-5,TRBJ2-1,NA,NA,TGTGCCAGCAGTTATACGGGGTTGGGTGAGCAGTTCTTC,CASSYTGLGEQFF
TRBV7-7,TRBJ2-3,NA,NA,TGTGCCAGCAGCCCGGCTTTTGGGCCAGATACGCAGTATTTT,CASSPAFGPDTQYF
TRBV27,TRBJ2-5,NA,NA,TGTGCCAGCAGCCCAAGGGTGGGTACCCAAGAGACCCAGTACTTC,CASSPRVGTQETQYF
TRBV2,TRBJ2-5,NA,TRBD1,TGTGCCAGCCACAGGGGGGAACAAGAGACCCAGTACTTC,CASHRGEQETQYF
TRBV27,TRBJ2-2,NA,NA,TGTGCCAGCAGTTTTTCGAACACCGGGGAGCTGTTTTTT,CASSFSNTGELFF
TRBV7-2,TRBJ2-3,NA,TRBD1,TGTGCCAGCAGCCTAATGGGGTGGGGGACAGAGGATACGCAGTATTTT,CASSLMGWGTEDTQYF
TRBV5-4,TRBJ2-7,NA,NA,TGTGCCAGCAGCCGCCTCGGAGGGGAGGCCTACGAGCAGTACTTC,CASSRLGGEAYEQYF
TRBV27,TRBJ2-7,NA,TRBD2,TGTGCCAGCAGTCCCTCCCCAGCGGGAGGCTCAGGAGAGCAGTACTTC,CASSPSPAGGSGEQYF
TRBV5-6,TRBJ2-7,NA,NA,TGTGCCAGCAGCAGATCCGGGGAGTACGAGCAGTACTTC,CASSRSGEYEQYF
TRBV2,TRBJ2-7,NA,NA,TGTGCCAGCATCCCGAAGGAGGGCAGGTCCTACGAGCAGTACTTC,CASIPKEGRSYEQYF
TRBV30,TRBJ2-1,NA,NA,TGTGCCTGGAGCGGAAGCAGGGGAGGCGAGCAGTTCTTC,CAWSGSRGGEQFF
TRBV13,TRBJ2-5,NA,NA,TGTGCCAGCAGCTTGTTAGGGAAACAAGAGACCCAGTACTTC,CASSLLGKQETQYF
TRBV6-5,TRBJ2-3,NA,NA,TGTGCCAGCCGGACGGGGAACACAGATACGCAGTATTTT,CASRTGNTDTQYF
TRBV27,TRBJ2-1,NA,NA,TGTGCCAGCAGTCTCCAGGGGGGCGGGAGTAGCGATGAGCAGTTCTTC,CASSLQGGGSSDEQFF
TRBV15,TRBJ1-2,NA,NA,TGTGCCACCAGTACGAGGGGCCTATTCAATGGCTACACCTTC,CATSTRGLFNGYTF
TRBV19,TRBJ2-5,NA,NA,TGTGCCAGTAGTATAAATCGGCGGGAGACCCAGTACTTC,CASSINRRETQYF
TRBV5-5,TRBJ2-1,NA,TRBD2,TGTGCCAGCAGCTTGGCGGCTAGCGGGAGGGCCTATGAGCAGTTCTTC,CASSLAASGRAYEQFF
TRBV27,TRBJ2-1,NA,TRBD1,TGTGCCAGCAGAAGGGGGCCAAACAACAATGAGCAGTTCTTC,CASRRGPNNNEQFF
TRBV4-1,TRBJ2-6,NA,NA,TGCGCCAGCAGCCATCGGGACTTTCTCTCTGGGGCCAACGTCCTGACTTTC,CASSHRDFLSGANVLTF
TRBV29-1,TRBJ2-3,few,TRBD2,TGCAGCTCCGAGGTAGCGGGTCAAACAGATACGCAGTATTTT,CSSEVAGQTDTQYF
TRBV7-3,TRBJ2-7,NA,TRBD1,TGTGCCAGCAGTCTTCGGACAGGTCCCTACGAGCAGTACTTC,CASSLRTGPYEQYF
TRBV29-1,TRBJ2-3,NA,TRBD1,TGCAGCGTTCGGGACAGTAGCACAGATACGCAGTATTTT,CSVRDSSTDTQYF
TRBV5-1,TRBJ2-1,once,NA,TGCGCCAGCAGCTTGGACAGTCAGTCCTACAATGAGCAGTTCTTC,CASSLDSQSYNEQFF
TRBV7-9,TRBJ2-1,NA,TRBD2,TGTGCCAGCAGCTTAGGTTTAGCGGGAGGAAAAAATGAGCAGTTCTTC,CASSLGLAGGKNEQFF
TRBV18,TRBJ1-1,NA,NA,TGTGCCAGCTCACCAACAGAAAACACTGAAGCTTTCTTT,CASSPTENTEAFF
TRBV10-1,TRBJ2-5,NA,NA,TGCGCCAGCAGTGAGTCGGCGCGGTACCAAGAGACCCAGTACTTC,CASSESARYQETQYF
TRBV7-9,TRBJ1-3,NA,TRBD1,TGTGCCAGCACCAAGGACAGGGGACACCCTTTTGGGGGAAACACCATATATTTT,CASTKDRGHPFGGNTIYF
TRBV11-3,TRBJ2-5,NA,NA,TGTGCCAGCAGCTTACAGGGTGAAGAGACCCAGTACTTC,CASSLQGEETQYF
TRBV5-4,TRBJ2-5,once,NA,TGTGCCAGCAGCGGCGGACCCCTGCAAGAGACCCAGTACTTC,CASSGGPLQETQYF
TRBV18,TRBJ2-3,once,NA,TGTGCCAGCTCACCCCCCAACCTCCCCCCAGATACGCAGTATTTT,CASSPPNLPPDTQYF
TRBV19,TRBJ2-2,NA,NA,TGTGCCAGTTTACCAGTAGGGGTCACCGGGGAGCTGTTTTTT,CASLPVGVTGELFF
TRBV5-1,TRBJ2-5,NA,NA,TGCGCCAGCAGCTTGGGTTCGTGGGGCAACCTTGGGGAGACCCAGTACTTC,CASSLGSWGNLGETQYF
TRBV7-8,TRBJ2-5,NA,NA,TGTGCCAGCAGCGGCCTTGAAGAGACCCAGTACTTC,CASSGLEETQYF
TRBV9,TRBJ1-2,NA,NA,TGTGCCAGCAGCGCCCGGGGGGAGGACACAGCTAACTATGGCTACACCTTC,CASSARGEDTANYGYTF
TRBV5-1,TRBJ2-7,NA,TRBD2,TGCGCCAGCAGCTTGAATAGCGGGAGCCCCCCCGAGCAGTACTTC,CASSLNSGSPPEQYF
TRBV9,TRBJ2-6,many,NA,TGTGCCAGCAGCGAAGTTTCTGGGGCCAACGTCCTGACTTTC,CASSEVSGANVLTF
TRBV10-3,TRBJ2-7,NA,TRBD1,TGTGCCACGTCGTCCGGGACAGGCGCCTACGAGCAGTACTTC,CATSSGTGAYEQYF
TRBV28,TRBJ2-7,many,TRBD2,TGTGCCAGCAGTTTGAGGACTAGCGGGATTTACGAGCAGTACTTC,CASSLRTSGIYEQYF
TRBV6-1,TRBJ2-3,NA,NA,TGTGCCAGCAGATTCCTTAGCAGGGGTTGGGATACGCAGTATTTT,CASRFLSRGWDTQYF
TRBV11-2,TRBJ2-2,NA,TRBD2,TGTGCCAGCCAACTAGCGGGAGGCCCTACCACCGGGGAGCTGTTTTTT,CASQLAGGPTTGELFF